The present T cell receptor (beta chain) was sequenced within a study of blood T cell repertoires in COVID-19. Study at large: The origin of the acute and convalescent COVID-19 samples was the United States, Italy and Spain. From T cells, B-cell-depleted T cells, or PBMCs came the material, which was cDNA or gDNA.

This clone appeared many times. How the authors handled the data: Counts of nucleated cells, estimated from reference gene primer amplification, were obtained. Using immunoSEQ multiplex PCR, the repertoire was profiled, and TCRdb retains in-frame clones only, with some absent. That table supplies the V and J calls and clone size; D and trimming were determined from the DNA. The table has roughly 250,000 clones, about 85% seen once. The CDR3 has 14 residues. Germline V gene lookup returns CDR1 SGHTS and CDR2 YDEGEE. Trimming pared 5 bases from V and 4 bases from J, leaving 10 bases between. The TCR was taken from a woman between 55 and 75 years old with active or convalescent COVID-19. This rearrangement joins TRBV5-8 to TRBJ2-6; TRBD2 might be the D (5 bases). The sample consisted of peripheral blood. The CDR3 here is CASRDSRGANVLTF. DNA for the CDR3: TGTGCCAGCAGGGACTCTCGGGGGGCCAACGTCCTGACTTTC.